This T cell receptor (beta chain) was retrieved from a study of cytomegalovirus exposure and HLA in healthy donors. The germline V gene has CDR1 GTSNPN and CDR2 SVGIG (reference sequence). The CDR3 extends over 15 amino acids. After removal of 0 bases from V and 1 base from J, the junction contained 5 bases not matched to a gene. About this clone: Its antigen remains unidentified.

General observations from the study: In a later analysis, TCR beta V- and J-gene trimming showed a link to a missense DCLRE1C variant.

PCR primers comprised 60 Vbeta and 13 Jbeta primers. The repertoire was sequenced with immunoSEQ multiplex PCR; TCRdb's copy has only in-frame clones and lacks some. Of under 250,000 clones in the sample, around 77% were seen once. The receptor comes from a woman in her twenties or thirties in good health and CMV-seronegative. V gene TRBV30 combines with J gene TRBJ1-2; TRBD1 matches 7 bases. The sample was PBMCs. The CDR3 DNA reads as TGTGCCTGGAGTGTTAACAGGGGCTTTAACTATGGCTACACCTTC. Encoded protein: CAWSVNRGFNYGYTF.